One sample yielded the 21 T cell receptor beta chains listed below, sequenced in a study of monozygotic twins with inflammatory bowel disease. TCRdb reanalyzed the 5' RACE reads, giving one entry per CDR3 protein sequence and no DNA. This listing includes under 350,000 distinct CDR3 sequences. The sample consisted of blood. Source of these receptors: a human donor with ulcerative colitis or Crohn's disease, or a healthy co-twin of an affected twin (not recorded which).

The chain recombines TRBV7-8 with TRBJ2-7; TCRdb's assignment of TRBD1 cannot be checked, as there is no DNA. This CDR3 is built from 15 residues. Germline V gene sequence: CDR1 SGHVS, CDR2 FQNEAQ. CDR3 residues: CASNPGTGGSYEQYF.

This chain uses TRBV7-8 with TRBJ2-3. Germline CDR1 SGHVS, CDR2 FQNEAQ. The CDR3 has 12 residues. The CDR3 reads CASSLVGVAQYF.

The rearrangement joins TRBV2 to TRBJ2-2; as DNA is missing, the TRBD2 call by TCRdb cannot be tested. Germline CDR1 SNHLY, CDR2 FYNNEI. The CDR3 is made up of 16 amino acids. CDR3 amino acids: CASSEIGTFYTGELFF.

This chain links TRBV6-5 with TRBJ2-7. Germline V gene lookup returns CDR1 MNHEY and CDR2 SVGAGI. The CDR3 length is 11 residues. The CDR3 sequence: CASRTLYEQYF.

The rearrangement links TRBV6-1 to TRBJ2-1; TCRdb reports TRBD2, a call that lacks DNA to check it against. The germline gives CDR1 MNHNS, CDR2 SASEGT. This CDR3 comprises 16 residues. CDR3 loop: CASSGLTSGVFNEQFF.

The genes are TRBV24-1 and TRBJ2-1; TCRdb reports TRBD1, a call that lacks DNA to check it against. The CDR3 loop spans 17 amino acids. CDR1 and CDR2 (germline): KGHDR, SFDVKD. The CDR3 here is CATSEPRGRGQINEQFF.

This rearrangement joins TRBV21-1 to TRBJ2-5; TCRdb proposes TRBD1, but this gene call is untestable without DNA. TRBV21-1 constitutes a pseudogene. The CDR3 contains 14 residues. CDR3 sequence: CASSKVRGEETQYF.

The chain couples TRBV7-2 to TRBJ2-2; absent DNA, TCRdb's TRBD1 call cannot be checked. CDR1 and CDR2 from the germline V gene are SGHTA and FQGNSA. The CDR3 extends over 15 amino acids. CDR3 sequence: CASSPGTWVTGELFF.

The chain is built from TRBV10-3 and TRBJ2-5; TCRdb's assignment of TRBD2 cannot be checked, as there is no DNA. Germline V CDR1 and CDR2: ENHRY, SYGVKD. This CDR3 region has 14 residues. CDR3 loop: CAIILTSVYETQYF.

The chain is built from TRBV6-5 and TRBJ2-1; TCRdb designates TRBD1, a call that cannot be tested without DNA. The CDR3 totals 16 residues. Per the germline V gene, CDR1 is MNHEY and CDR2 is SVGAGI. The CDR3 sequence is CASSLNRRGSYNEQFF.

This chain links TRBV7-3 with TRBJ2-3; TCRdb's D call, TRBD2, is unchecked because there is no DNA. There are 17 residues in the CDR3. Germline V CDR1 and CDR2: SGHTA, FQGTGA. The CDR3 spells CASSFFGGGAVEDTQYF.

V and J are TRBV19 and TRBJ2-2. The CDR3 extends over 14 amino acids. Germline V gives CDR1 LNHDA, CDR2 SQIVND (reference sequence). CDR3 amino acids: CASSKDTNTGELFF.

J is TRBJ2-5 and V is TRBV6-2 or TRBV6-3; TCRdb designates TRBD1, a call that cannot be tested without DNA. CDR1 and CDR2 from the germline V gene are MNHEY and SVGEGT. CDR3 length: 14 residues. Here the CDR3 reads CASSYRDGQETQYF.

The CDR3 protein is CASSEVTGGGSEQFF. The V gene is TRBV2, the J gene TRBJ2-1; TCRdb's D call, TRBD2, is unchecked because there is no DNA. The CDR3 extends over 15 amino acids. Germline CDR1 SNHLY, CDR2 FYNNEI.

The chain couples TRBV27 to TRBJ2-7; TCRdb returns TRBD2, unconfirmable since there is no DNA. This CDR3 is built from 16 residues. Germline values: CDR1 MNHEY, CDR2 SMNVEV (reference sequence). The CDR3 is CASPRGVLVGDHEQYF.

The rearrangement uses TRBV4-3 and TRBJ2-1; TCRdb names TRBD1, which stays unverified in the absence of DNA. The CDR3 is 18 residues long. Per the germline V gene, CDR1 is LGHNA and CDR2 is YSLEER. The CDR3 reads CASSQDYLTATLYNEQFF.

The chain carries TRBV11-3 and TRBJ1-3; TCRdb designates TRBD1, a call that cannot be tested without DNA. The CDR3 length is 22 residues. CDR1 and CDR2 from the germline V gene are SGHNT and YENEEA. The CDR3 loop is CASSLGRGRDTHSTRIGNTIYF. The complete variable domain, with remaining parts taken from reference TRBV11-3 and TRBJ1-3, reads EAGVVQSPRYKIIEKKQPVAFWCNPISGHNTLYWYLQNLGQGPELLIRYENEEAVDDSQLPKDRFSAERLKGVDSTLKIQPAELGDSAVYLCASSLGRGRDTHSTRIGNTIYFGEGSWLTVV.

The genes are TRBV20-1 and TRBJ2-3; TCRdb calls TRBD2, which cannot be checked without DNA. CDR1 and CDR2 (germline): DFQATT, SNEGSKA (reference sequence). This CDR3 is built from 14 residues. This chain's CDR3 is CSASSGDHTDTQYF.

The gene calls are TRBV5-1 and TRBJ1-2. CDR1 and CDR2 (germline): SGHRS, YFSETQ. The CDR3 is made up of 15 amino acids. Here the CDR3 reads CASSLAEGTNYGYTF.

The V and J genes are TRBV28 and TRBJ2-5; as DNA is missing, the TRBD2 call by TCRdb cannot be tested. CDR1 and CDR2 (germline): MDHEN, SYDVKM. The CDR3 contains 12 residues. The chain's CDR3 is CASRTAAETQYF.

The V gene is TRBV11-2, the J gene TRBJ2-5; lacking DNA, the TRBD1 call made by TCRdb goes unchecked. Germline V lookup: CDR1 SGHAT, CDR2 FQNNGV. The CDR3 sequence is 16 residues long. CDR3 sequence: CASSPLGATHTETQYF.